This T cell receptor beta chain was retrieved from a study of T cell responses to AZD1222 COVID-19 vaccine. V dropped 7 bases and J dropped 0 bases, with 31 bases sitting between them. CDR3 length: 21 amino acids. Germline CDR1 and CDR2: LNHDA and SQIVND (reference sequence). TCRdb's table, derived via immunoSEQ multiplex PCR, lists solely in-frame clones and lacks some. Among approximately 180,000 clones listed, approximately 94% were seen once. The receptor was isolated from an adult in good health. The sequencing used peripheral blood, collected on day 0 of AZD1222 vaccination. The V and J genes are TRBV19 and TRBJ2-1; a weak D match, TRBD2 (5 bases). The CDR3 loop is CASIVPDVPTLANPSYNEQFF. CDR3 coding DNA: TGTGCCAGTATTGTCCCAGACGTCCCCACCCTAGCCAACCCCTCCTACAATGAGCAGTTCTTC.